This TCR beta chain was sequenced during a study of shared T cell receptors in the human thymus. Assay: immunoSEQ multiplex PCR; the TCRdb copy retains only in-frame clones and omits some. The repertoire holds about 660,000 clones, with approximately 87% as singletons. This clone was found once. J lost 5 bases, V lost 4 bases, and 4 bases had no gene match. CDR3 length: 14 residues. Germline V gives CDR1 SGHRS, CDR2 YFSETQ. The sample was also reused in another study, on human thymus T cells. From that paper: Donors were healthy Finnish babies undergoing corrective operations for congenital heart defects. In corrective heart surgery, resections were taken, and these provided the thymus tissue. Thymic and blood repertoires showed apparently biased V and J gene usage. Unrelated individuals had highly overlapping thymic repertoires, as reported in related research.

This sequence originates from a boy younger than two with a congenital heart defect. Material: thymocytes. The V call is TRBV5-1, the J call TRBJ1-5; TRBD1 matches 9 bases. This chain's CDR3 is CASSRDRDDQPQHF. In DNA, the CDR3 is TGCGCCAGCAGCCGGGACAGGGATGATCAGCCCCAGCATTTT.